Sequencing of this T cell receptor beta chain was carried out in a study of T cells after yellow fever vaccination. Study as a whole: It was SMART-Seq v4 Ultra Low Input that prepared the fractions with low cell numbers.

The germline gives CDR1 MNHNS, CDR2 SASEGT. The CDR3 spans 17 residues. V shed 6 bases and J 1 base; nucleotides not matched to a gene: 13. TCRdb passed the 5' RACE reads through MiXCR, listing each CDR3 protein once. The sample includes 450,000 to 600,000 distinct CDR3 sequences, about 17% of them seen just once. The sequence was collected from a man younger than 35 who received the YFV17D yellow fever vaccine. This specimen was PBMCs, taken less than 6 days after the first yellow fever vaccination. The chain combines TRBV6-1 with TRBJ2-3; 7 nucleotides line up with TRBD1. The CDR3 here is CASSIGPGDRGTDTQYF. The DNA for the CDR3 is TGTGCCAGCAGCATAGGGCCCGGCGACAGGGGCACAGATACGCAGTATTTT.